The present T cell receptor (beta chain) was sequenced within a study of blood T cell repertoires in COVID-19. Turning to the study itself: PBMCs, B-cell-depleted T cells, or T cells were the source of the cDNA or gDNA that made up the material.

This CDR3 has 15 residues. The germline V gene has CDR1 SGHVS and CDR2 FQNEAQ. V gave up 5 bases and J gave up 0 bases, with 13 bases separating them. As handled by the study authors: Estimation of nucleated cell counts was performed using reference gene primer amplification. TCRdb's copy holds only in-frame clones and misses some; the assay was immunoSEQ multiplex PCR. V and J calls and clone size are those listed in that table; D and trimming were worked out from the DNA. Of almost 50,000 clones in the sample, roughly 85% were seen once. At least ten counts were recorded for this clone. This sequence joins TRBV7-8 and TRBJ1-2; D not certain. Material: peripheral blood. This clonotype was obtained from a man aged 65 to 79 with acute or convalescent COVID-19. The CDR3 sequence: CASSHTAGTNYGYTF. The CDR3 nucleotides are TGTGCCAGCAGCCACACGGCGGGAACTAACTATGGCTACACCTTC.